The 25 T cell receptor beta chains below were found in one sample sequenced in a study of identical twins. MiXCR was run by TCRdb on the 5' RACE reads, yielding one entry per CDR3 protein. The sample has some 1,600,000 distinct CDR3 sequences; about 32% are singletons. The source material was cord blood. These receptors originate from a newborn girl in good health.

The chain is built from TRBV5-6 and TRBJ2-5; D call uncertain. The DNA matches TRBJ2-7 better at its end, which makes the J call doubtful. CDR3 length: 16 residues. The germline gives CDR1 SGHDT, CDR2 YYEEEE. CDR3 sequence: CASSLGGLPLTYEQYF. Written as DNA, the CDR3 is TGTGCCAGCAGCTTGGGAGGCCTACCCCTGACCTACGAGCAGTACTTC.

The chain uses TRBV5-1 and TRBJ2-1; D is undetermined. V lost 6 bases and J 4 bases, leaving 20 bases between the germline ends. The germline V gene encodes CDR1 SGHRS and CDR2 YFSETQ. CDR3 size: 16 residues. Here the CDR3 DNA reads TGCGCCAGCACTACACAGCCAAATGGGCGATACAATGAGCAGTTCTTC. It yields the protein CASTTQPNGRYNEQFF.

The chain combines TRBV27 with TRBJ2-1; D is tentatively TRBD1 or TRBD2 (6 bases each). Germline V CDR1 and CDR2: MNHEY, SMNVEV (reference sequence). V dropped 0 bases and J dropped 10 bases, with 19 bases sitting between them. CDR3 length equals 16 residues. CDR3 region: CASSLSRGASSYEQFF. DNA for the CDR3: TGTGCCAGCAGTTTATCGAGGGGGGCCAGCTCCTACGAGCAGTTCTTC.

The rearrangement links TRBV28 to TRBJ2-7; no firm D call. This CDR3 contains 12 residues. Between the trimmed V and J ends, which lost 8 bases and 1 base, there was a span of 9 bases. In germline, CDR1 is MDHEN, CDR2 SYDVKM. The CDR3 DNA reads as TGTGCCAGCGCCACAGTTTCCTACGAGCAGTACTTC. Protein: CASATVSYEQYF.

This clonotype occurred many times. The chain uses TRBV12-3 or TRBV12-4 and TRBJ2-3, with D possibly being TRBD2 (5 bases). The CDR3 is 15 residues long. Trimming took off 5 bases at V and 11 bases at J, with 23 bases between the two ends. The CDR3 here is CASSPSQLSGDLQYF. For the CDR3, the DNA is TGTGCCAGCAGTCCCTCCCAACTAAGCGGAGACCTGCAGTATTTT.

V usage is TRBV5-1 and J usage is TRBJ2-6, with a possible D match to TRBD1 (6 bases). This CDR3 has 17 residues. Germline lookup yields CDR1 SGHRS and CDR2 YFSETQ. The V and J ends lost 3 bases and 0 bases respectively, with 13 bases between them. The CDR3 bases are TGCGCCAGCAGCTGGGGACATACAAGCTCTGGGGCCAACGTCCTGACTTTC. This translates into CASSWGHTSSGANVLTF.

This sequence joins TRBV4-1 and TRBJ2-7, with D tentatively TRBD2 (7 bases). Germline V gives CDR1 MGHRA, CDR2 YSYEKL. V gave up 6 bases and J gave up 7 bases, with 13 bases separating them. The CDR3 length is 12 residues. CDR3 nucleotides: TGCGCCAGCAGACCAGGGGAGGGTGAGCAGTACTTC. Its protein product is CASRPGEGEQYF.

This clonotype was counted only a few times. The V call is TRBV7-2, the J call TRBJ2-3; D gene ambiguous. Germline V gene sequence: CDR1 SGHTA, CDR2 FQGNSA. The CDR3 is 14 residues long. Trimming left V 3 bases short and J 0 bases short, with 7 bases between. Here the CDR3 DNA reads TGTGCCAGCAGCTTTGTCTCTAGCACAGATACGCAGTATTTT. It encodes CASSFVSSTDTQYF.

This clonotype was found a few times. The DNA for the CDR3 is TGTGCCAGCAGTGGAGGGGGGGTCGAGCAGTACTTC. Translating gives CASSGGGVEQYF. The chain employs TRBV12-3 or TRBV12-4 and TRBJ2-7; D might be TRBD2 (7 bases). The CDR3 contains 12 residues. The V gene lost 5 bases and the J gene lost 6 bases, with 11 bases spanning the gap.

The CDR3 region has the DNA TGCAGCGGGGAAACGGCAAAAAACATTCAGTACTTC. This translates into CSGETAKNIQYF. The V gene is TRBV29-1, the J gene TRBJ2-4, with D uncertain. V lost 7 bases and J lost 4, with 11 bases in between. The CDR3 is 12 residues long. Germline CDR1 reads SQVTM; CDR2 reads ANQGSEA. The full variable domain, in which reference TRBV29-1 and TRBJ2-4 provide the parts outside the CDR3, is SAVISQKPSRDICQRGTSLTIQCQVDSQVTMMFWYRQQPGQSLTLIATANQGSEATYESGFVIDKFPISRPNLTFSTLTVSNMSPEDSSIYLCSGETAKNIQYFGAGTRLSVL.

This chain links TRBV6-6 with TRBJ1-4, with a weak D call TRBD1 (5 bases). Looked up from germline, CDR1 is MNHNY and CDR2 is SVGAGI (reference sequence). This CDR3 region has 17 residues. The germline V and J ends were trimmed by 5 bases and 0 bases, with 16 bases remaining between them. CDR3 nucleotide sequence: TGTGCCAGCAGTCGGCCGGGACGGTATGCAACTAATGAAAAACTGTTTTTT. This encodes CASSRPGRYATNEKLFF.

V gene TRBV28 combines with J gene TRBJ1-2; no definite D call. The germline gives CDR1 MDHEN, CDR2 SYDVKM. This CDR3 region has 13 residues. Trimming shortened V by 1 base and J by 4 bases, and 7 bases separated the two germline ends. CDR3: CASSLYDTYGYTF. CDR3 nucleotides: TGTGCCAGCAGTTTATATGACACCTATGGCTACACCTTC.

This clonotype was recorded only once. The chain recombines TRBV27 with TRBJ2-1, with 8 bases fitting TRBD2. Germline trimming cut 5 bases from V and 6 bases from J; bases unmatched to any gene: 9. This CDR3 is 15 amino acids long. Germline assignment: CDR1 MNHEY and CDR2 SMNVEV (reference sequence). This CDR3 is CASSLRVAGSNEQFF. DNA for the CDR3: TGTGCCAGCAGTCTCCGAGTAGCGGGGAGCAATGAGCAGTTCTTC.

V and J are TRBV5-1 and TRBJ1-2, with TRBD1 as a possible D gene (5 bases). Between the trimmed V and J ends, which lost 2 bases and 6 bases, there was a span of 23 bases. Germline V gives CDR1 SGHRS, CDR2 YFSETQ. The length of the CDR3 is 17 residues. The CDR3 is CASSFSVIGADPHGYTF. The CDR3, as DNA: TGCGCCAGCAGCTTTAGTGTTATAGGGGCCGACCCCCATGGCTACACCTTC.

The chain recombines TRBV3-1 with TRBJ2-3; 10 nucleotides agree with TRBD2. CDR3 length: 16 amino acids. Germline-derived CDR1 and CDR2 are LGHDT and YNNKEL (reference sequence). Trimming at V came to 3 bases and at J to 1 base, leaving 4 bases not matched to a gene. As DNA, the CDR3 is TGTGCCAGCAGCCATCCCGGGACTAGCGGCACAGATACGCAGTATTTT. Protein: CASSHPGTSGTDTQYF.

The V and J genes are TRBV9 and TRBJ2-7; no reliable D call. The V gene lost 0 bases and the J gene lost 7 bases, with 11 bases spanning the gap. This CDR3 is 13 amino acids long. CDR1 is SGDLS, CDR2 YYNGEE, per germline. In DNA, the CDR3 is TGTGCCAGCAGCGTAGCCCCTATCGGGGAGCAGTACTTC. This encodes CASSVAPIGEQYF.

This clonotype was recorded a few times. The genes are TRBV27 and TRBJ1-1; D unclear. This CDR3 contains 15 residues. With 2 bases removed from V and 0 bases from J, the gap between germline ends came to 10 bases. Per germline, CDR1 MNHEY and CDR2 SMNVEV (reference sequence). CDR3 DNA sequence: TGTGCCAGCAGTTTAACGGCAGGAGTGAACACTGAAGCTTTCTTT. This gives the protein CASSLTAGVNTEAFF.

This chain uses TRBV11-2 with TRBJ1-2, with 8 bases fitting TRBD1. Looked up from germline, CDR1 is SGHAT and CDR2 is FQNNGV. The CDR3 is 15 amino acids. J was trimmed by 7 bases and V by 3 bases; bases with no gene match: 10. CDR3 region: CASSLGPGTGGGYTF. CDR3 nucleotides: TGTGCCAGCAGCTTGGGGCCTGGGACAGGAGGTGGCTACACCTTC.

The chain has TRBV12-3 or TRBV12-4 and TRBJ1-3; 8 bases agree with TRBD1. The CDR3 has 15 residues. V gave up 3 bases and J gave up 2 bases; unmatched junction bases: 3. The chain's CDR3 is CASSLGTGPGNTIYF. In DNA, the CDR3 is TGTGCCAGCAGTTTGGGGACAGGACCTGGAAACACCATATATTTT.

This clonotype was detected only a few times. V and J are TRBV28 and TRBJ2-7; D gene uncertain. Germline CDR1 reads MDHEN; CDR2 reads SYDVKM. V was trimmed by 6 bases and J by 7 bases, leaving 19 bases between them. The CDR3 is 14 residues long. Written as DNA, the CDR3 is TGTGCCAGCAGGCAACCGGGCCCAAACAATGAGCAGTACTTC. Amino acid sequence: CASRQPGPNNEQYF.

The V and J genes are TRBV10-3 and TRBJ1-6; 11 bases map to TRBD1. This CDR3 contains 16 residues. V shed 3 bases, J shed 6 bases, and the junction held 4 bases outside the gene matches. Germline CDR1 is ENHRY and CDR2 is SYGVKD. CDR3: CAISDGTGGPNSPLHF. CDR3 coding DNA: TGTGCCATCAGTGACGGGACAGGGGGACCTAATTCACCCCTCCACTTT.

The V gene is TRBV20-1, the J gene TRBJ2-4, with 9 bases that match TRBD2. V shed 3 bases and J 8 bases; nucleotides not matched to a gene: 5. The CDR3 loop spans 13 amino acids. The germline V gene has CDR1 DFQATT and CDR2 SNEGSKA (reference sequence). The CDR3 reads CSASGLAWDIQYF. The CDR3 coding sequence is TGCAGTGCTAGCGGACTAGCGTGGGACATTCAGTACTTC.

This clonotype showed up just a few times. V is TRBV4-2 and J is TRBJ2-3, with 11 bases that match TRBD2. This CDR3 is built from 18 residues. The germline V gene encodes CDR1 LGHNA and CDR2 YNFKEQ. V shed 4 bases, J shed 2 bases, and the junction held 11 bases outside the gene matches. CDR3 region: CASSLRQGTSGFTDTQYF. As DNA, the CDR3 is TGTGCCAGCAGCCTTCGACAGGGGACTAGCGGATTCACAGATACGCAGTATTTT.

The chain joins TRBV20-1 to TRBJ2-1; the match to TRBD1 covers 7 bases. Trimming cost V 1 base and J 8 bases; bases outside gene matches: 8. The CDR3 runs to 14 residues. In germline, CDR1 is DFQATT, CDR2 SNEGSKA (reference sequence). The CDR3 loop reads CSARGQGVWDEQFF. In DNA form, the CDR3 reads TGCAGTGCTAGAGGCCAGGGGGTTTGGGATGAGCAGTTCTTC.

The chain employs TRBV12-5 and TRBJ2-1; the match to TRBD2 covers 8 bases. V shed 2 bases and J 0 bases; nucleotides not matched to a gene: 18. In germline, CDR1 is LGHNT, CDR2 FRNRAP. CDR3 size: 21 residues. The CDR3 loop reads CASGLYPGGLAGGSSYNEQFF. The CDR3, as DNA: TGTGCTAGTGGTTTGTACCCGGGGGGTCTAGCGGGCGGAAGCTCCTACAATGAGCAGTTCTTC.